Following are 20 T cell receptor beta chains from one sample sequenced in a study of blood T cell repertoires in COVID-19. Sequencing used immunoSEQ multiplex PCR; TCRdb keeps in-frame clones, though not all of them. The sample contains about 180,000 clones, roughly nine tenths of which appear only once. The sequenced sample was peripheral blood. The origin of the receptors is a man between 65 and 79 years old with active or convalescent COVID-19.

The CDR3 DNA reads as TGTGCCAGCAGCTTTTTTGGCGTGGGTCAGGGGGCTCGCAATGAGCAGTTCTTC. Protein product: CASSFFGVGQGARNEQFF. The chain uses TRBV7-3 and TRBJ2-1, with TRBD1 identical over 8 bases. The CDR3 has 18 amino acids. Per germline, CDR1 SGHTA and CDR2 FQGTGA. V was pared by 3 bases and J by 6 bases, with 16 bases of the junction left unmatched.

This clone was recorded only once. This chain uses TRBV5-1 with TRBJ1-2, with TRBD1 identical over 10 bases. The ends lost 3 bases at V and 3 bases at J; junction bases unmatched: 11. CDR1 SGHRS and CDR2 YFSETQ come from the germline V gene. The length of the CDR3 is 17 residues. CDR3 bases: TGCGCCAGCAGCTCGGGACAGGGGTATTCCGAGGACTATGGCTACACCTTC. Protein sequence: CASSSGQGYSEDYGYTF.

The chain is built from TRBV19 and TRBJ1-5; TRBD1 matches at 8 bases. V shed 10 bases and J 9 bases; nucleotides not matched to a gene: 11. This CDR3 region has 13 residues. CDR1 LNHDA and CDR2 SQIVND come from the germline V gene (reference sequence). CDR3 coding DNA: TGTGCCACGGGACAGGCGACACGTCGGCCCCAGCATTTT. This translates into CATGQATRRPQHF.

The V and J genes are TRBV7-2 and TRBJ2-3, with 7 bases aligning to TRBD1. Looked up from germline, CDR1 is SGHTA and CDR2 is FQGNSA. The junction had 10 bases not matched to a gene; V was cut back by 2 bases and J by 2 bases. This CDR3 comprises 17 residues. The CDR3 spells CASSLSTGIRHTDTQYF. The DNA for the CDR3 is TGTGCCAGCAGCTTATCGACAGGGATTAGGCACACAGATACGCAGTATTTT.

The chain links TRBV6-5 to TRBJ2-5; D unresolved. Germline assignment: CDR1 MNHEY and CDR2 SVGAGI. The V gene lost 2 bases and the J gene lost 5 bases, with 18 bases spanning the gap. This CDR3 region has 16 residues. The CDR3 is CASSYVPRHSPETQYF. For the CDR3, the DNA is TGTGCCAGCAGTTACGTCCCGCGCCACAGCCCGGAGACCCAGTACTTC.

This clone was observed a handful of times. This sequence joins TRBV11-2 and TRBJ1-2, with 8 bases matching TRBD1. The CDR3 runs 18 residues. After removal of 4 bases from V and 1 base from J, the junction contained 14 bases not matched to a gene. Germline loops: CDR1 SGHAT, CDR2 FQNNGV. The CDR3: CASSSERRQGRGNYGYTF. Written as DNA, the CDR3 is TGTGCCAGCAGCTCAGAACGACGACAGGGGAGGGGTAACTATGGCTACACCTTC.

This rearrangement joins TRBV19 to TRBJ1-6, with 7 bases lining up with TRBD1. Germline loops: CDR1 LNHDA, CDR2 SQIVND (reference sequence). The ends lost 4 bases at V and 6 bases at J; junction bases unmatched: 3. The CDR3 is made up of 14 amino acids. CDR3: CASSRQGVNSPLHF. The CDR3 coding sequence is TGTGCCAGTAGTAGGCAGGGGGTTAATTCACCCCTCCACTTT.

This sequence joins TRBV30 and TRBJ2-7; TRBD1 matches 7 bases. Germline lookup yields CDR1 GTSNPN and CDR2 SVGIG (reference sequence). The CDR3 spans 15 residues. With V trimmed by 0 bases and J by 0 bases, 5 bases remained unmatched. The CDR3 sequence: CAWSVQAGGSYEQYF. CDR3 DNA: TGTGCCTGGAGTGTACAGGCAGGGGGCTCCTACGAGCAGTACTTC.

The rearrangement uses TRBV6-2 or TRBV6-3 and TRBJ1-5, with TRBD1 matching 8 bases. CDR3 length: 18 amino acids. The germline CDR1 and CDR2 sequences are MNHEY and SVGEGT. Losses at the gene ends were 2 bases for V and 1 base for J; bases not matched to a gene: 10. The CDR3 nucleotides read TGTGCCAGCAGTTACCTCAGGACAGGGCGGAACAGCAATCAGCCCCAGCATTTT. Protein product: CASSYLRTGRNSNQPQHF.

The chain is built from TRBV12-3 or TRBV12-4 and TRBJ1-3; TRBD1 agrees at 7 bases. Losses at the gene ends were 6 bases for V and 5 bases for J; bases not matched to a gene: 4. The CDR3 consists of 13 residues. CDR3 protein: CASSRQGRNTIYF. The CDR3 bases are TGTGCCAGCAGCCGACAGGGTAGAAACACCATATATTTT.

The gene calls are TRBV11-3 and TRBJ2-3; 8 positions agree with TRBD1. Germline CDR1 is SGHNT and CDR2 is YENEEA. The CDR3 is 15 residues long. V shed 5 bases, J shed 1 base, and the junction held 5 bases outside the gene matches. CDR3 DNA sequence: TGTGCCAGCAGCCGCAGGGGGCAAGGCACAGATACGCAGTATTTT. It codes for CASSRRGQGTDTQYF.

The V and J genes are TRBV19 and TRBJ1-5, with D hard to call. Trimming took 1 base from V and 5 from J, leaving 12 bases between them. This CDR3 spans 15 amino acids. Germline assignment: CDR1 LNHDA and CDR2 SQIVND (reference sequence). The CDR3 DNA is TGTGCCAGTAGTATAGGAGGTCTCCCGGATCAGCCCCAGCATTTT. It codes for CASSIGGLPDQPQHF.

The chain links TRBV28 to TRBJ1-4, with unresolved D. V shed 0 bases and J shed 3 bases, with 8 bases lying between them. Germline loops: CDR1 MDHEN, CDR2 SYDVKM. The CDR3 contains 15 residues. The CDR3 loop is CASSLWAPPNEKLFF. DNA of the CDR3: TGTGCCAGCAGTTTATGGGCACCACCTAATGAAAAACTGTTTTTT.

The chain is built from TRBV30 and TRBJ1-1, with D unresolved. Per the germline V gene, CDR1 is GTSNPN and CDR2 is SVGIG (reference sequence). The CDR3 has 13 amino acids. The V end was cut by 0 bases, the J end by 3 bases, with 8 bases between. The CDR3, as DNA: TGTGCCTGGAGTGTTTCTCTGTACACTGAAGCTTTCTTT. Amino acid sequence: CAWSVSLYTEAFF.

The chain carries TRBV29-1 and TRBJ1-1; 9 bases align to TRBD1. CDR1 SQVTM and CDR2 ANQGSEA come from the germline V gene. The junction had 10 bases not matched to a gene; V was cut back by 6 bases and J by 5 bases. This CDR3 is built from 14 residues. The CDR3 sequence is CSVETGGGGTEAFF. DNA for the CDR3: TGCAGCGTCGAAACAGGGGGCGGAGGGACTGAAGCTTTCTTT.

The CDR3 nucleotides are TGTGCCAGCAGTACATGGACAGGGAACACTGAAGCTTTCTTT. Its protein is CASSTWTGNTEAFF. This sequence joins TRBV6-5 and TRBJ1-1, with TRBD1 matching over 7 bases. This CDR3 comprises 14 residues. Unmatched junction bases numbered 4, after V lost 5 bases and J lost 1 base. Looked up from germline, CDR1 is MNHEY and CDR2 is SVGAGI.

This chain uses TRBV7-8 with TRBJ2-1; D may be TRBD2 (6 bases). Germline V CDR1 and CDR2: SGHVS, FQNEAQ. The CDR3 is made up of 15 amino acids. V was clipped by 2 bases and J by 3 bases, with 11 bases between them. The chain's CDR3 is CASSLSPAGYNEQFF. The CDR3 coding sequence is TGTGCCAGCAGCTTAAGCCCAGCGGGCTACAATGAGCAGTTCTTC.

The rearrangement uses TRBV28 and TRBJ2-1; 10 bases match TRBD2. The J segment lost 2 bases and the V segment lost 5 bases, leaving 3 bases of the junction unmatched. CDR3 length: 15 residues. Germline V CDR1 and CDR2: MDHEN, SYDVKM. CDR3 loop: CASSGGLATYNEQFF. The CDR3 DNA reads as TGTGCCAGCAGTGGGGGACTAGCGACCTACAATGAGCAGTTCTTC.

This chain joins TRBV4-3 and TRBJ2-5; no reliable D call. This CDR3 has 15 residues. Per germline, CDR1 LGHNA and CDR2 YSLEER. V was clipped by 0 bases and J by 2 bases, with 10 bases between them. CDR3 nucleotides: TGCGCCAGCAGCCAAGATAGCTACGGGCAAGAGACCCAGTACTTC. It translates to CASSQDSYGQETQYF.

The J gene is TRBJ2-2, the V gene TRBV3-1 (or the pseudogene TRBV3-2); tentative D call: TRBD2 (5 bases). There are 15 residues in the CDR3. Germline CDR1 LGHDT, CDR2 YNNKEL (reference sequence). Trimming took 1 base from V and 7 from J, leaving 13 bases between them. In DNA, the CDR3 is TGTGCCAGCAGCCAAGGAGCAGCGGTGAACGGGGAGCTGTTTTTT. This codes for CASSQGAAVNGELFF.